These T cell receptor beta chains were read from a single sample in a study of human T cells and chemical hapten exposure. TCRdb passed the RACE reads through MiXCR, listing each CDR3 protein once. The data contain roughly 80,000 distinct CDR3 sequences, less than 15% of them singletons. The material sequenced was whole blood, taken in connection with sensitization to the hapten diphenylcyclopropenone (DPC). The receptors shown here come from a woman aged 50 to 60 with alopecia areata. Some clones in this sample may be carry-over from other donors' samples. The CDR3 runs from the conserved cysteine through the conserved F or W. The D gene is left open where the match is weak. Expanded clones are given a class, and other clones once, few, many or no size at all.

d_call,clone_size,j_call,v_call,cdr3_aa,cdr3_nt
NA,few,TRBJ1-2,TRBV9,CASSVGSGNRAHGYTF,TGTGCCAGCAGCGTAGGGTCAGGGAATAGGGCTCATGGCTACACCTTC
NA,NA,TRBJ2-7,TRBV3-1,CASSQDDEQYF,TGTGCCAGCAGCCAAGACGACGAGCAGTACTTC
NA,NA,TRBJ1-1,TRBV7-2,CASSLERGLTEAFF,TGTGCCAGCAGCTTAGAAAGGGGGTTGACTGAAGCTTTCTTT
NA,NA,TRBJ2-7,TRBV28,CASSLGGGIPYEQYF,TGTGCCAGCAGTTTAGGCGGCGGGATCCCCTACGAGCAGTACTTC
NA,many,TRBJ1-3,TRBV29-1,CSVGTVNTIYF,TGCAGCGTTGGGACAGTAAACACCATATATTTT
TRBD2,NA,TRBJ2-7,TRBV10-3,CAISEIAGLYEQYF,TGTGCCATCAGTGAGATAGCGGGGCTCTACGAGCAGTACTTC
NA,many,TRBJ2-5,TRBV4-1,CASSEGETQYF,TGCGCCAGCAGCGAAGGAGAGACCCAGTACTTC
NA,NA,TRBJ2-7,TRBV18,CASSPGDRAYEQYF,TGTGCCAGCTCACCAGGGGACCGTGCCTACGAGCAGTACTTC
TRBD2,NA,TRBJ2-7,TRBV7-8,CASSDRDYHRYEQYF,TGTGCCAGCAGCGACCGGGACTACCATCGCTACGAGCAGTACTTC
TRBD2,NA,TRBJ2-7,TRBV7-8,CASTDRRLAGYEQYF,TGTGCCAGCACCGATCGCCGGCTAGCGGGATACGAGCAGTACTTC
TRBD1,NA,TRBJ2-2,TRBV2,CASSPNRDRSSGELFF,TGTGCCAGCAGCCCAAACAGGGACAGATCGTCTGGGGAGCTGTTTTTT
TRBD2,few,TRBJ2-7,TRBV18,CASSLRTSGSVEQYF,TGTGCCAGCTCACTACGGACTAGCGGGAGTGTCGAGCAGTACTTC
NA,few,TRBJ2-7,TRBV11-2,CASSLMTGSLLLEQYF,TGTGCCAGCAGCTTAATGACGGGTAGTCTCCTACTGGAGCAGTACTTC
TRBD1,few,TRBJ1-1,TRBV5-1,CASNNRQGGTEAFF,TGCGCCAGCAACAATCGACAGGGAGGAACTGAAGCTTTCTTT
NA,few,TRBJ1-6,TRBV2,CASSEEAPILHF,TGTGCCAGCAGTGAAGAGGCCCCTATCCTCCACTTT
NA,NA,TRBJ1-1,TRBV19,CASSMVTAPTEAFF,TGTGCCAGTAGTATGGTCACCGCCCCCACTGAAGCTTTCTTT
NA,NA,TRBJ2-7,TRBV27,CASRPNRFYEQYF,TGTGCCAGCAGGCCCAACAGATTCTACGAGCAGTACTTC
TRBD2,many,TRBJ2-7,TRBV29-1,CSVRGLAGPYEQYF,TGCAGCGTCCGGGGACTAGCGGGCCCGTACGAGCAGTACTTC
NA,few,TRBJ1-1,TRBV19,CASSIGQPNTEAFF,TGTGCCAGTAGTATTGGGCAGCCGAACACTGAAGCTTTCTTT
TRBD1,NA,TRBJ1-1,TRBV2,CASSEGTGAADAFF,TGTGCCAGCAGTGAAGGGACAGGGGCCGCTGATGCTTTCTTT
NA,NA,TRBJ1-1,TRBV27,CASNPSVARDTEAFF,TGTGCCAGCAATCCCTCGGTAGCGCGAGACACTGAAGCTTTCTTT
NA,NA,TRBJ2-1,TRBV6-1,CASSRPNNRGEQFF,TGTGCCAGCAGTCGGCCTAACAATAGGGGTGAGCAGTTCTTC
NA,many,TRBJ2-2,TRBV10-1,CASSDTGELFF,TGCGCCAGCAGCGACACCGGGGAGCTGTTTTTT
NA,few,TRBJ1-6,TRBV20-1,CSAADSVNSPLHF,TGCAGTGCGGCGGACTCGGTGAATTCACCCCTCCACTTT
NA,NA,TRBJ2-7,TRBV5-5,CASSLAQAYEQYF,TGTGCCAGCAGCTTGGCGCAGGCCTACGAGCAGTACTTC
TRBD2,many,TRBJ2-1,TRBV6-2/TRBV6-3,CASSYSNSLAGLYNEQFF,TGTGCCAGCAGTTACTCTAACTCACTAGCGGGATTGTACAATGAGCAGTTCTTC
NA,NA,TRBJ2-7,TRBV2,CATRPNLGGYEQYF,TGTGCCACCCGCCCCAACTTGGGGGGCTACGAGCAGTACTTC
TRBD2,NA,TRBJ2-1,TRBV6-6,CASRFSQAGGNEQFF,TGTGCCAGCAGGTTCAGTCAAGCGGGAGGTAATGAGCAGTTCTTC
NA,few,TRBJ1-1,TRBV18,CASSPLGRGGTTEAFF,TGTGCCAGCTCACCATTAGGACGGGGAGGCACGACTGAAGCTTTCTTT
TRBD2,once,TRBJ2-1,TRBV14,CASSQLPRLAGELNEQFF,TGTGCCAGCAGCCAACTCCCTCGGCTAGCGGGAGAGCTCAATGAGCAGTTCTTC
NA,NA,TRBJ2-5,TRBV3-1,CASSSTREETQYF,TGTGCCAGCAGCTCGACTAGAGAAGAGACCCAGTACTTC
NA,NA,TRBJ2-3,TRBV7-9,CASSTSTDTQYF,TGTGCCAGCAGCACCTCCACGGATACGCAGTATTTT
NA,many,TRBJ2-1,TRBV29-1,CSVNKGQEQFF,TGCAGCGTGAACAAAGGACAGGAGCAGTTCTTC
NA,many,TRBJ1-2,TRBV19,CASSHYRDTARLYGYTF,TGTGCCAGTAGTCACTACCGGGACACCGCTCGCCTCTATGGCTACACCTTC
TRBD2,few,TRBJ2-1,TRBV11-2,CASSLFPSGTRVSYNEQFF,TGTGCCAGCAGCTTATTCCCTAGCGGCACCCGCGTCTCCTACAATGAGCAGTTCTTC
NA,NA,TRBJ1-1,TRBV29-1,CSVGDFEAFF,TGCAGCGTGGGGGATTTTGAAGCTTTCTTT
NA,many,TRBJ1-2,TRBV20-1,CSAGSDYGYTF,TGCAGTGCCGGGAGCGACTATGGCTACACCTTC
NA,many,TRBJ2-5,TRBV29-1,CSVDMEGETQYF,TGCAGCGTTGACATGGAGGGGGAGACCCAGTACTTC
NA,few,TRBJ1-2,TRBV7-9,CASSLENYGYTF,TGTGCCAGCAGCTTGGAGAACTATGGCTACACCTTC
TRBD2,few,TRBJ2-5,TRBV2,CASSEIFITSGTQYF,TGTGCCAGCAGTGAAATATTTATCACTAGCGGGACCCAGTACTTC